These 12 T cell receptor beta chains were sequenced from one sample in a study of blood T cell repertoires in COVID-19. Here immunoSEQ multiplex PCR was the method, and the copy in TCRdb shows in-frame clones only, minus some. The sample has around 180,000 clones, approximately 86% seen once; the top ten hold around 2.3%. The sequenced sample consisted of peripheral blood. These receptor sequences come from an older man with active or convalescent COVID-19.

V gene TRBV6-2 or TRBV6-3 combines with J gene TRBJ2-1, with 12 bases identical to TRBD1. V was pared by 7 bases and J by 6 bases, with 10 bases of the junction left unmatched. There are 16 residues in the CDR3. Germline CDR1 is MNHEY and CDR2 is SVGEGT. The CDR3 protein is CASTPKGQGARNEQFF. As DNA, the CDR3 is TGTGCCAGCACCCCAAAGGGACAGGGGGCGCGCAATGAGCAGTTCTTC.

This chain links TRBV23-1 with TRBJ2-7, with D tentatively TRBD1 (6 bases). TRBV23-1 has ORF status, its function being uncertain. The CDR3 extends over 16 amino acids. Trimming pared 0 bases from V and 2 bases from J, leaving 14 bases between. DNA of the CDR3: TGCGCCAGCAGTCAATCCCGCAGGGGAGTAGCCTACGAGCAGTACTTC. Residues: CASSQSRRGVAYEQYF.

The V and J genes are TRBV13 and TRBJ1-1, with a tentative D call TRBD1 (6 bases). Germline V gives CDR1 PRHDT, CDR2 FYEKMQ (reference sequence). The CDR3 consists of 15 residues. V lost 6 bases and J lost 6, with 20 bases in between. Here the CDR3 reads CASSQPGTPGAEAFF. The CDR3 DNA reads TGTGCCAGCAGTCAACCCGGTACCCCAGGGGCTGAAGCTTTCTTT.

The chain uses TRBV19 and TRBJ2-2; 12 bases match TRBD1. With 3 bases clipped from V and 1 base from J, the junction kept 6 bases outside the gene matches. Germline assignment: CDR1 LNHDA and CDR2 SQIVND (reference sequence). This CDR3 spans 18 amino acids. CDR3 coding DNA: TGTGCCAGTAGTATGCAGGGACAGGGGGCCCTGAACACCGGGGAGCTGTTTTTT. Its translation: CASSMQGQGALNTGELFF.

This chain connects TRBV4-1 to TRBJ2-2, with 8 bases aligning to TRBD1. Looked up from germline, CDR1 is MGHRA and CDR2 is YSYEKL. Trimming removed 4 bases from V and 4 bases from J; junction bases left unmatched: 5. This CDR3 has 15 amino acids. The CDR3 is CASSLSGQATGELFF. In DNA form, the CDR3 reads TGCGCCAGCAGCCTCTCGGGACAGGCCACCGGGGAGCTGTTTTTT.

The V and J genes are TRBV6-4 and TRBJ2-1; 8 nucleotides agree with TRBD2. CDR1 is MRHNA and CDR2 is SNTAGT in the germline V gene. V lost 2 bases, J lost 6 bases, and 6 bases stayed unmatched. The CDR3 is 15 residues long. The CDR3 region is CASSDNLAGSNEQFF. Here the CDR3 DNA reads TGTGCCAGCAGTGACAACCTAGCGGGTTCCAATGAGCAGTTCTTC.

The genes are TRBV28 and TRBJ2-1; the D gene is possibly TRBD2 (5 bases). The CDR3 totals 13 residues. V shed 7 bases and J shed 5 bases, with 12 bases lying between them. CDR1 is MDHEN, CDR2 SYDVKM, per germline. This CDR3 reads CASKDSLNNEQFF. The CDR3 DNA reads TGTGCCAGCAAGGACTCCCTAAACAATGAGCAGTTCTTC.

The genes are TRBV12-5 and TRBJ2-1; no definite D call. The ends were cut back, 1 base at V and 9 bases at J, with 10 bases in the middle. Germline V gene data show CDR1 as LGHNT and CDR2 as FRNRAP. This CDR3 contains 13 residues. The CDR3 reads CASGLALGGEQFF. CDR3 DNA: TGTGCTAGTGGTTTGGCCCTAGGTGGTGAGCAGTTCTTC. Together with reference TRBV12-5 and TRBJ2-1, the CDR3 gives the full variable domain: DARVTQTPRHKVTEMGQEVTMRCQPILGHNTVFWYRQTMMQGLELLAYFRNRAPLDDSGMPKDRFSAEMPDATLATLKIQPSEPRDSAVYFCASGLALGGEQFFGPGTRLTVL.

A few counts support this clone. The chain carries TRBV7-2 and TRBJ1-2; possibly TRBD1 for D (6 bases). Germline V lookup: CDR1 SGHTA, CDR2 FQGNSA. Trimming removed 5 bases from V and 0 bases from J, with 10 bases in between. The CDR3 runs to 14 residues. CDR3 nucleotide sequence: TGTGCCAGCAGCCGGGACACTTCTAACTATGGCTACACCTTC. Translating gives CASSRDTSNYGYTF.

This sequence joins TRBV5-4 and TRBJ2-1; 8 nucleotides line up with TRBD2. The CDR3 totals 14 residues. CDR1 SGHNT and CDR2 YYREEE come from the germline V gene (reference sequence). V lost 8 bases to trimming and J lost 5 bases; unmatched junction nucleotides: 9. In DNA, the CDR3 is TGTGCCAGTACGAGCGGGGGAGGTAACAATGAGCAGTTCTTC. As protein: CASTSGGGNNEQFF.

The rearrangement links TRBV6-2 or TRBV6-3 to TRBJ1-4; possible D gene TRBD1, 5 bases. V lost 2 bases and J lost 2, with 12 bases in between. CDR1 and CDR2 (germline): MNHEY, SVGEGT. The CDR3 loop spans 16 amino acids. CDR3 DNA: TGTGCCAGCAGTTACGTCGGAAGGGGCACTAATGAAAAACTGTTTTTT. Its translation is CASSYVGRGTNEKLFF.

The rearrangement uses TRBV24-1 and TRBJ1-5; D call uncertain. CDR3 length: 14 residues. V gave up 9 bases and J gave up 0 bases, with 11 bases separating them. Germline V lookup: CDR1 KGHDR, CDR2 SFDVKD. CDR3 amino acids: CATGGTGSNQPQHF. CDR3 nucleotides: TGTGCCACCGGAGGAACGGGTAGCAATCAGCCCCAGCATTTT.